This T cell receptor (beta chain) was obtained from a study of blood T cell repertoires in COVID-19. Study at large: The origin of the acute and convalescent COVID-19 samples was the United States, Italy and Spain.

Trimming removed 8 bases at V and 4 bases at J, with 6 bases between. This CDR3 is 11 amino acids long. TCRdb's table, derived via immunoSEQ multiplex PCR, lists solely in-frame clones and lacks some. Among about 170,000 clones, roughly 80% were seen once, and the ten largest hold 11%. The chain carries TRBV12-3 or TRBV12-4 and TRBJ2-1; D is unresolved. The origin of this receptor is a man in his sixties or seventies with active or convalescent COVID-19. Input material: peripheral blood. In DNA, the CDR3 is TGTGCCAGCGGGCAATACAATGAGCAGTTCTTC. This encodes CASGQYNEQFF.